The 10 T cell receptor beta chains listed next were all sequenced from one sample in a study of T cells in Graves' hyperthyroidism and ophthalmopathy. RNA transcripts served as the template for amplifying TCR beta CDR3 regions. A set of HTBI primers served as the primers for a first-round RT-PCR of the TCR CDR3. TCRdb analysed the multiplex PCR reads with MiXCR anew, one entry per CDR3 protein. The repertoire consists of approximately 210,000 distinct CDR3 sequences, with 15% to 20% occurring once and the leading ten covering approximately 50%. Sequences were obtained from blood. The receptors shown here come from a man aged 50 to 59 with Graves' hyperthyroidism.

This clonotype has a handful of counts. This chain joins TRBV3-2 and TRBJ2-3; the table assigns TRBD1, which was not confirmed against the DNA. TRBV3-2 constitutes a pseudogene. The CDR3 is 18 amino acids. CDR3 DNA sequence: TGTGCCAGCAGCCAAGAGGCGGGGCCGGGCGAGAGCACAGATACGCAGTATTTT. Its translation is CASSQEAGPGESTDTQYF.

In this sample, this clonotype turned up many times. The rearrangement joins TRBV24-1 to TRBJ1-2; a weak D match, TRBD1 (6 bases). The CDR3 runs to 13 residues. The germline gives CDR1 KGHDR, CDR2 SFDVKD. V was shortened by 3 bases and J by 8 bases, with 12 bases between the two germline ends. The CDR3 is CATSDEGVRGYTF. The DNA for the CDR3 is TGTGCCACCAGTGATGAGGGGGTGCGAGGCTACACCTTC.

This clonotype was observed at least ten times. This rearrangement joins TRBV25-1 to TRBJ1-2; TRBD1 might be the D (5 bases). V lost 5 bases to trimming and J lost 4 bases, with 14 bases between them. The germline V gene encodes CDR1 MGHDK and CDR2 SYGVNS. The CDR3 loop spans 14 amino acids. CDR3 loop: CASSLGQGLYGYTF. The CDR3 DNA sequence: TGTGCCAGCAGTCTCGGCCAGGGCCTCTATGGCTACACCTTC.

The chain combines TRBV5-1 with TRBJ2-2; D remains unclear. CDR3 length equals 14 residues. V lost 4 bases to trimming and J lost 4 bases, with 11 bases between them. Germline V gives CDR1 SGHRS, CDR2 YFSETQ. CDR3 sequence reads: CASSPDGITGELFF. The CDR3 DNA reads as TGCGCCAGCAGCCCTGACGGCATCACCGGGGAGCTGTTTTTT.

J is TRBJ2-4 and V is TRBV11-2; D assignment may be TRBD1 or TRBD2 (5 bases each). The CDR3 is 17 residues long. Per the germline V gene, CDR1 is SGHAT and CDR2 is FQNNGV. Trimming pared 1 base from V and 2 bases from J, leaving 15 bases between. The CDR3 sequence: CASSLGGFTGTKNIQYF. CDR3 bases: TGTGCCAGCAGCTTAGGAGGGTTTACAGGCACCAAAAACATTCAGTACTTC.

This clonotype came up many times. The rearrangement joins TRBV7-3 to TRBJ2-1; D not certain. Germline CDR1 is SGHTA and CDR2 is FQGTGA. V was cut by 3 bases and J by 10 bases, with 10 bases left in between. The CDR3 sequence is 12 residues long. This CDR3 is CASSLGPTEQFF. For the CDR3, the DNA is TGTGCCAGCAGCTTGGGCCCGACGGAGCAGTTCTTC.

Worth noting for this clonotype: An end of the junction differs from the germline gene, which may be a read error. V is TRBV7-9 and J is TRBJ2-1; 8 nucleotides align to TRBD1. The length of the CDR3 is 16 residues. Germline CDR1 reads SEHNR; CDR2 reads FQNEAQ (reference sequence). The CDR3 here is CASSPSSGGKYNGQFF. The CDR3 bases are TGTGCCAGCAGCCCGAGTTCAGGGGGCAAATACAATGGGCAGTTCTTC.

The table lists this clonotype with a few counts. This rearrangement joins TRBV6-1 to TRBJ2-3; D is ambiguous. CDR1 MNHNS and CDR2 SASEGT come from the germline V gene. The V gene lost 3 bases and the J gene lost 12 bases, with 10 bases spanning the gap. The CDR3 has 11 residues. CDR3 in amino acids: CASSEWFRQYF. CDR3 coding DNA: TGTGCCAGCAGTGAGTGGTTCCGACAGTATTTT.

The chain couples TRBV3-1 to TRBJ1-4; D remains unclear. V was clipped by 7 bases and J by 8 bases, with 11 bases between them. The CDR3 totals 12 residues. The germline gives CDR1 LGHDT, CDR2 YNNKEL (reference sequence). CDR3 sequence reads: CASKGYREKLFF. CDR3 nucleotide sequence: TGTGCCAGCAAAGGCTATCGGGAAAAACTGTTTTTT.

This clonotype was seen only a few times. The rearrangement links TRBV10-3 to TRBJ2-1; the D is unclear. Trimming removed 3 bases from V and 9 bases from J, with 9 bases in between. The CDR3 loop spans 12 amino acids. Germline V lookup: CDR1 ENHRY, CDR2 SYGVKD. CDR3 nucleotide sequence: TGTGCCATCAGTGACTATGAAAGTGAGCAGTTCTTC. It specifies CAISDYESEQFF.